The present T cell receptor beta chain was sequenced within a study of shared clonotypes between healthy human individuals. There are 14 residues in the CDR3. V was trimmed by 4 bases and J by 6 bases, leaving 17 bases between them. Looked up from germline, CDR1 is SGHKS and CDR2 is YYEKEE (reference sequence). Only in-frame clones appear in the TCRdb table, and some are missing; sequencing was by immunoSEQ multiplex PCR. The profile shows around 700,000 clones, around 67% of them singletons. The rearrangement links TRBV5-5 to TRBJ2-7; possibly TRBD2 for D (6 bases). Sequenced material: memory CD4+ T cells sorted from blood. The subset denotes: CD45RA-negative fraction. This sequence originates from a woman younger than 45 in good health. The CDR3 spells CASSTWPGLLEQYF. In DNA, the CDR3 is TGTGCCAGCAGCACCTGGCCGGGACTTCTCGAGCAGTACTTC.